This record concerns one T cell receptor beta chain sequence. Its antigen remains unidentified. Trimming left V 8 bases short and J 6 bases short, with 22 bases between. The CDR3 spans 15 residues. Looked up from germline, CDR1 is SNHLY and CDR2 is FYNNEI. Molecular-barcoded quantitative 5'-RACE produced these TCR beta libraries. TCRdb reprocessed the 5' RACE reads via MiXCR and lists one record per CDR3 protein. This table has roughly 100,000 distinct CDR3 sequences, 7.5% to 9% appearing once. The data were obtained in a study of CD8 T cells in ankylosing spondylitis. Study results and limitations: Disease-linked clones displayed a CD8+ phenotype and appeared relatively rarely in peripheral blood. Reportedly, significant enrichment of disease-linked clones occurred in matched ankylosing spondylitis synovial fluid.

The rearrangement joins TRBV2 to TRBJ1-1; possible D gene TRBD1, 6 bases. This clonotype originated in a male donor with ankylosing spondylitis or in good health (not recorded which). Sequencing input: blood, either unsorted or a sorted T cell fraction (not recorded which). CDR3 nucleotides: TGTGCCAGCTTAAAGTACTCAGGGGTAGGCGCTGAAGCTTTCTTT. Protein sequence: CASLKYSGVGAEAFF.